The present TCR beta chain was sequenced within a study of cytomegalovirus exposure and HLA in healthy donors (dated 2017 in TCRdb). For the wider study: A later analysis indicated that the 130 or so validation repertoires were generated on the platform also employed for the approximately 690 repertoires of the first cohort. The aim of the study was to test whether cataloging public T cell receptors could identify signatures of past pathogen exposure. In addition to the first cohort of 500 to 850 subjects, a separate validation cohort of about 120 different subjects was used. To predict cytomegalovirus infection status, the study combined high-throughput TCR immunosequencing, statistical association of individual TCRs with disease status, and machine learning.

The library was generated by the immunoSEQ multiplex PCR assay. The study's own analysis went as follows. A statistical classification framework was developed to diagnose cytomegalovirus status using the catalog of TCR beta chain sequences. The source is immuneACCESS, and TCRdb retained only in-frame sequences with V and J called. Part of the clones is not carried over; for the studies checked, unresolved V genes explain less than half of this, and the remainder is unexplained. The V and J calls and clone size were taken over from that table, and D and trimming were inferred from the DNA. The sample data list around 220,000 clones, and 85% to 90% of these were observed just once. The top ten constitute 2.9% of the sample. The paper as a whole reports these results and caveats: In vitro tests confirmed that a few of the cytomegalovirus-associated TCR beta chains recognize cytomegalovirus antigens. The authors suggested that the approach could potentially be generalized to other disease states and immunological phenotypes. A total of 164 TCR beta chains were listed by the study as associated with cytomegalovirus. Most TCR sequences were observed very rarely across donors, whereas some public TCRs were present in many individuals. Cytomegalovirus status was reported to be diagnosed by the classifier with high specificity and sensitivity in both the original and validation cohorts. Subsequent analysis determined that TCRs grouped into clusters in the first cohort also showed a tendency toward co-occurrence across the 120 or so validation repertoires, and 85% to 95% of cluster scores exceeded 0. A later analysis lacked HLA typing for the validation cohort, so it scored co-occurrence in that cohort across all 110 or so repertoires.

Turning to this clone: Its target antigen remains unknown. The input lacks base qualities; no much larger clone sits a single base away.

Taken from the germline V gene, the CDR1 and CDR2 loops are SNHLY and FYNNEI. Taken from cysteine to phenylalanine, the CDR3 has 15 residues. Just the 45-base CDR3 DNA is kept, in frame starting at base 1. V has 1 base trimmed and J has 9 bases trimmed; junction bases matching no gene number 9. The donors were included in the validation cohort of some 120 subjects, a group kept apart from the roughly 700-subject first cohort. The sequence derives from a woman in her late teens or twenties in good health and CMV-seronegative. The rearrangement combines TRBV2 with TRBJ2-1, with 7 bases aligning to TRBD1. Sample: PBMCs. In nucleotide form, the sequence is TGTGCCAGCAGTGAAGGAGGGGGCCCGATCTTTGAGCAGTTCTTC. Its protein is CASSEGGGPIFEQFF.